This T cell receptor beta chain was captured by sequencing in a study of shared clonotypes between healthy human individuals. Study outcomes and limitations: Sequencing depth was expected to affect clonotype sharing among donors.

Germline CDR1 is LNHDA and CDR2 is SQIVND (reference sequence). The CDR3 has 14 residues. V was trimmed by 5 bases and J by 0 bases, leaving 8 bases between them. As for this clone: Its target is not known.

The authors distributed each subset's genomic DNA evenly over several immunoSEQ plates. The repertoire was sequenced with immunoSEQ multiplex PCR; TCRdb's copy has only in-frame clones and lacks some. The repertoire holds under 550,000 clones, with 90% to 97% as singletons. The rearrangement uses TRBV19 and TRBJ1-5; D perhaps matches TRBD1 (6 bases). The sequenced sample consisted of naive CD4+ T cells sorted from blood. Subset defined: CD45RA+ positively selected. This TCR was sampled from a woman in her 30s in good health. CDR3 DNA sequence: TGTGCCAGTAGTTGGACAGTTAGCAATCAGCCCCAGCATTTT. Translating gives CASSWTVSNQPQHF.